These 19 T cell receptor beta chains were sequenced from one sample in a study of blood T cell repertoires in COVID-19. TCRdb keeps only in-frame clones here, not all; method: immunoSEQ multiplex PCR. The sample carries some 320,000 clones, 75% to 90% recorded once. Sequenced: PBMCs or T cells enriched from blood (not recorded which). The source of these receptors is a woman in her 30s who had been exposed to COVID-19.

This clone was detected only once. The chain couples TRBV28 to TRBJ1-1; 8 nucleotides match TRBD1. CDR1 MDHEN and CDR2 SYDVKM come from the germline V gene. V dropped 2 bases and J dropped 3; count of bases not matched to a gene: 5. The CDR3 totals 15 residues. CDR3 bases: TGTGCCAGCAGTTTACCCGCCAGGGGGCACACTGAAGCTTTCTTT. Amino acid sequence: CASSLPARGHTEAFF.

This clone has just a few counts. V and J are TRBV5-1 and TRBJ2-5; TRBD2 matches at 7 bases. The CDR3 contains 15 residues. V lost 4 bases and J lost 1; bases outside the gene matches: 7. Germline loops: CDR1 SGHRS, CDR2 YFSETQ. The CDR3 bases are TGCGCCAGCAGCCTGCGGGGGACCCCCCAAGAGACCCAGTACTTC. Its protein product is CASSLRGTPQETQYF.

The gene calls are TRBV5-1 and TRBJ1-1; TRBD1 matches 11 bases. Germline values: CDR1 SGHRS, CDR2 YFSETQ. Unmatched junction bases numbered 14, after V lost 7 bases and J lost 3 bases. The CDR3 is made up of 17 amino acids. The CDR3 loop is CASGRRPPGQGDTEAFF. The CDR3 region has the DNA TGCGCCAGCGGCAGGAGACCCCCGGGACAGGGGGACACTGAAGCTTTCTTT.

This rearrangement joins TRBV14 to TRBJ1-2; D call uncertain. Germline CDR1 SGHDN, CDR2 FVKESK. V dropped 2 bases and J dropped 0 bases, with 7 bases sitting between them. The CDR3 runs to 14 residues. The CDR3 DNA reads TGTGCCAGCAGCCAATTTCGGGCTAACTATGGCTACACCTTC. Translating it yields CASSQFRANYGYTF.

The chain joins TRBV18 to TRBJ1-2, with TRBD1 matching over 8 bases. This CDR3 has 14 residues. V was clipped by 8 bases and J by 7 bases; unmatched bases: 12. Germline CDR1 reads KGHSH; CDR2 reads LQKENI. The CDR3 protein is CASTTTGDVGGYTF. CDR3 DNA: TGTGCCAGCACAACGACAGGGGATGTTGGTGGCTACACCTTC.

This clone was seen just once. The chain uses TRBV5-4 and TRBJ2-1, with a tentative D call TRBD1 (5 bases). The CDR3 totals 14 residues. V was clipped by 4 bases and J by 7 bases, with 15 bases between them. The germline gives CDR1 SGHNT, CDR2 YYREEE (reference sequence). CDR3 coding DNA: TGTGCCAGCAGCCCCCCAGGGCGCGTGAATGAGCAGTTCTTC. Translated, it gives CASSPPGRVNEQFF.

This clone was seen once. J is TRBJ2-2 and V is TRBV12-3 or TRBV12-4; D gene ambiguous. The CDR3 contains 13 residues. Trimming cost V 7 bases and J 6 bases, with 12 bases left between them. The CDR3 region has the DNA TGTGCCAGCACTCTCCTATCATCCGGGGAGCTGTTTTTT. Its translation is CASTLLSSGELFF.

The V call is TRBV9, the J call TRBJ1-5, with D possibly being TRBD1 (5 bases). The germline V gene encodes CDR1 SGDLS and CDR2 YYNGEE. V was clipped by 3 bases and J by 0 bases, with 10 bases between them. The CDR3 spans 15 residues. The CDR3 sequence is CASSATDSSNQPQHF. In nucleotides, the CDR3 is TGTGCCAGCAGCGCGACAGATTCTAGCAATCAGCCCCAGCATTTT.

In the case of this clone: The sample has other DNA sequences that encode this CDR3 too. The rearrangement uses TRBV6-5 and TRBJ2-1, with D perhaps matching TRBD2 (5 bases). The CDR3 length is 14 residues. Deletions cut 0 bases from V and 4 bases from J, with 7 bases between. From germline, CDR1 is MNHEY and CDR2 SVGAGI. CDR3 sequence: CASSYSRVYNEQFF. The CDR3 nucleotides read TGTGCCAGCAGTTACTCGAGGGTTTACAATGAGCAGTTCTTC.

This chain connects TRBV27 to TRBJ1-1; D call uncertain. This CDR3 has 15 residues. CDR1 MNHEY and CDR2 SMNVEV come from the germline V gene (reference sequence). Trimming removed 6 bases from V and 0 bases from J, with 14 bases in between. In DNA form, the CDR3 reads TGTGCCAGCAGCGCATCTACGGGATTGAACACTGAAGCTTTCTTT. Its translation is CASSASTGLNTEAFF.

CDR3 coding DNA: TGTGCCAGCAGTGAATTTGAGGGCTGGATGAACCCCTACGAGCAGTACTTC. It encodes CASSEFEGWMNPYEQYF. The chain combines TRBV6-1 with TRBJ2-7, with D possibly being TRBD2 (5 bases). The CDR3 extends over 17 amino acids. Germline CDR1 and CDR2: MNHNS and SASEGT. Trimming shortened V by 2 bases and J by 2 bases, and 19 bases separated the two germline ends.

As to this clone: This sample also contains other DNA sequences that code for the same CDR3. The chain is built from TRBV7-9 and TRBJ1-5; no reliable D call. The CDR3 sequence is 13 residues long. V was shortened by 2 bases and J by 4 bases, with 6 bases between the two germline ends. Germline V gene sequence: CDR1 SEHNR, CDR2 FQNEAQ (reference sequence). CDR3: CASSLQNNQPQHF. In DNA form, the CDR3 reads TGTGCCAGCAGCTTACAGAATAATCAGCCCCAGCATTTT.

The CDR3 region has the DNA TGTGCCGGGGGATTCTATGAGCAGTTCTTC. Protein product: CAGGFYEQFF. The chain links TRBV30 to TRBJ2-1; D may match TRBD1 or TRBD2 (5 bases each). Germline CDR1 GTSNPN, CDR2 SVGIG (reference sequence). The CDR3 covers 10 residues. V was cut by 8 bases and J by 8 bases, with 10 bases left in between.

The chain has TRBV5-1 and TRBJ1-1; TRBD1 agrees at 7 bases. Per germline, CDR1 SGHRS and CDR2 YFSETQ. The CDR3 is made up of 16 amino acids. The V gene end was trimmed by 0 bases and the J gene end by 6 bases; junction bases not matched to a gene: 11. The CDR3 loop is CASSLGSTGLESEAFF. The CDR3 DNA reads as TGCGCCAGCAGCTTGGGTTCGACAGGGCTGGAATCTGAAGCTTTCTTT.

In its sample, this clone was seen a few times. The CDR3 DNA sequence: TGTGCCAGCAGACTGACTAGCGGGGGGTTCAATGAGCAGTTCTTC. Encoded protein: CASRLTSGGFNEQFF. The chain is built from TRBV11-2 and TRBJ2-1; 13 bases align to TRBD2. The CDR3 covers 15 residues. CDR1 is SGHAT and CDR2 is FQNNGV in the germline V gene. Unmatched junction bases numbered 5, after V lost 6 bases and J lost 6 bases.

The CDR3 region has the DNA TGTGCCAGCAGCTTAGATTCGGAGGGGGCCGGTAATTCACCCCTCCACTTT. Its protein product is CASSLDSEGAGNSPLHF. J is TRBJ1-6 and V is TRBV11-2; 7 bases align to TRBD1. Trimming cost V 0 bases and J 6 bases; bases outside gene matches: 8. Germline CDR1 and CDR2: SGHAT and FQNNGV. The CDR3 consists of 17 residues.

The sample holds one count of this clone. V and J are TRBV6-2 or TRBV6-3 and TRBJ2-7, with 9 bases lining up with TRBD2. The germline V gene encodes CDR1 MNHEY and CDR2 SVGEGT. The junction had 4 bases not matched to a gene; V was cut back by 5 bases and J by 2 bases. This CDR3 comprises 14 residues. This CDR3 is CASSGVAGAYEQYF. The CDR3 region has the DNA TGTGCCAGCAGTGGGGTAGCGGGGGCCTACGAGCAGTACTTC.

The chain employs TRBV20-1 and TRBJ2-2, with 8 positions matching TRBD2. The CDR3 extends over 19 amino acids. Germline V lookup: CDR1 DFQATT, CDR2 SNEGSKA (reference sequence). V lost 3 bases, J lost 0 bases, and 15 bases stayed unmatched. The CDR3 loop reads CSASPLAGGRRANTGELFF. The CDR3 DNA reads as TGCAGTGCTAGTCCCTTGGCGGGGGGACGACGCGCGAACACCGGGGAGCTGTTTTTT.

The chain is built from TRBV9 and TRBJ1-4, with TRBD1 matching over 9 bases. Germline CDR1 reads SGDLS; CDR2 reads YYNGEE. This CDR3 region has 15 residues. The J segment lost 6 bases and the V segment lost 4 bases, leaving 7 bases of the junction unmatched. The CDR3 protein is CASSLRQGVYEKLFF. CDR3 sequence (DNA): TGTGCCAGCAGCCTACGACAGGGGGTGTATGAAAAACTGTTTTTT.